This TCR beta chain is from a study of memory CD4+ T cells and cytomegalovirus serostatus. The sort gate was single viable CD3+CD4+CD8-CD45RO+ cells for memory CD4+ T cells. The data were produced by immunoSEQ multiplex PCR, yet TCRdb's version contains in-frame clones alone and is incomplete. The top ten clones hold approximately 0.7% of a sample with approximately 50,000 clones, roughly 80% of them seen once. CDR1 and CDR2 from the germline V gene are SEHNR and FQNEAQ (reference sequence). Trimming cost V 4 bases and J 8 bases, with 9 bases left between them. CDR3 size: 12 residues. The source is an adult in good health and CMV-seronegative. V is TRBV7-9 and J is TRBJ2-1; D remains unclear. The sample taken for sequencing was memory CD4+ T cells from blood. The CDR3 DNA follows: TGTGCCAGCAGCTCGAGTTCGGATGAGCAGTTCTTC. Translation: CASSSSSDEQFF.